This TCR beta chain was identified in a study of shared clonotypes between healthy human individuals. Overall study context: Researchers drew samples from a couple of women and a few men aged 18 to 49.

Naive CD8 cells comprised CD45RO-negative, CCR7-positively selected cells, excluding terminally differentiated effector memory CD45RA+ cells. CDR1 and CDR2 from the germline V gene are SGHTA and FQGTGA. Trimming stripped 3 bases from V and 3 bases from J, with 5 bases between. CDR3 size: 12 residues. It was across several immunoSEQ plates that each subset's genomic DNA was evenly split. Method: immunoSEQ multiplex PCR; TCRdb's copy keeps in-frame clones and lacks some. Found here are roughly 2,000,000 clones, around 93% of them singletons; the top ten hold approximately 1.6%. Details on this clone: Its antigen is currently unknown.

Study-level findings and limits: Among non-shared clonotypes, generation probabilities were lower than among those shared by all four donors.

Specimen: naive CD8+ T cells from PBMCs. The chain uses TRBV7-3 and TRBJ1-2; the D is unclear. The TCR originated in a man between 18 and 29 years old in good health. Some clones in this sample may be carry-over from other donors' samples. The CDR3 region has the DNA TGTGCCAGCAGCTTGGATCACTATGGCTACACCTTC. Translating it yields CASSLDHYGYTF.